This T cell receptor beta chain was sequenced in a study of CD4 T cells in relation to SARS-CoV-2 and coronaviruses. The unexposed donors gave CD4+ T cells in 2011-2018, prior to COVID-19. After about 11 days of culture, CD4+ T cells were isolated. Only in-frame clones appear in the TCRdb table, and some are missing; sequencing was by immunoSEQ multiplex PCR. This sample has 30,000 or so clones, with about two thirds found just once. Germline V gene data show CDR1 as SGDLS and CDR2 as YYNGEE. The CDR3 loop spans 16 amino acids. V was cut by 4 bases and J by 5 bases, with 19 bases left in between. With respect to this clone: The antigen remains unidentified.

V usage is TRBV9 and J usage is TRBJ1-5; perhaps TRBD1 as D (6 bases). This receptor was obtained from a human donor in good health. Sequenced material: CD4+ T cells from PBMCs, cultured in vitro. DNA for the CDR3: TGTGCCAGCAGCCGATCCGACAGGCCAGATTATCAGCCCCAGCATTTT. Its translation is CASSRSDRPDYQPQHF.